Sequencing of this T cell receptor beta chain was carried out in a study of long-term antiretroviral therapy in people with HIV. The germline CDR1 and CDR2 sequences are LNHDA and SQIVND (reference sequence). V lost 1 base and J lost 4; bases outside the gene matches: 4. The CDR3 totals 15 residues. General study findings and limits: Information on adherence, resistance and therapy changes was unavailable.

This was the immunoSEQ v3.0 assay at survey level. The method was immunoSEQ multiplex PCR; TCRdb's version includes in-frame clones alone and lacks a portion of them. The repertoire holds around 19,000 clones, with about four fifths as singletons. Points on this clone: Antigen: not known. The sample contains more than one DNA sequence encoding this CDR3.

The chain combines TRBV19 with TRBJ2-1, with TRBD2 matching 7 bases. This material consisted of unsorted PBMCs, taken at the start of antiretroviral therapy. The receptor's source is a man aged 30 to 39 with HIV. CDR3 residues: CASSIGGGGYNEQFF. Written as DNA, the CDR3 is TGTGCCAGTAGTATAGGAGGCGGGGGTTACAATGAGCAGTTCTTC.